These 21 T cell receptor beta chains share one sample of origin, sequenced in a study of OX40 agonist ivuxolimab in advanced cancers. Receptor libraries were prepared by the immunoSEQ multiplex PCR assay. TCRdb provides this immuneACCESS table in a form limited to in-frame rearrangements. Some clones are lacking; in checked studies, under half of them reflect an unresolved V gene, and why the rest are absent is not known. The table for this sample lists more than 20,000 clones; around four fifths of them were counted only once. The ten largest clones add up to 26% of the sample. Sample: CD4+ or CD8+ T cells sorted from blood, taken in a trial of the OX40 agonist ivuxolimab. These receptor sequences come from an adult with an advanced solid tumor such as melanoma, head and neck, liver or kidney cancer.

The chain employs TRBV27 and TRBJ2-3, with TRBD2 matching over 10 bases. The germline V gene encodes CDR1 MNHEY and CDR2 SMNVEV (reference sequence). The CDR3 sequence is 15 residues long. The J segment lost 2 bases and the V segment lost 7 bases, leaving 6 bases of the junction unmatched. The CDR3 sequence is CASNPLAGPTDTQYF. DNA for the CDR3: TGTGCCAGCAACCCACTAGCGGGGCCCACAGATACGCAGTATTTT.

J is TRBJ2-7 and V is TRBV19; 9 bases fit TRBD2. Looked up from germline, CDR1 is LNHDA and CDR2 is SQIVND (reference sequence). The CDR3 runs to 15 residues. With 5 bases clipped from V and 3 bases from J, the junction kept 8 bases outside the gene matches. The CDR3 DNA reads TGTGCCAGTAGTCCTGGTAGCGGGAGTCTCTACGAGCAGTACTTC. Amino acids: CASSPGSGSLYEQYF.

The CDR3 region is CASSLFETQYF. As DNA, the CDR3 is TGTGCCAGCAGTTTATTCGAGACCCAGTACTTC. This chain joins TRBV28 and TRBJ2-5; D is ambiguous. The CDR3 runs 11 residues. The V end lost 1 base, the J end lost 5 bases, and 2 bases lay between the germline ends. Germline assignment: CDR1 MDHEN and CDR2 SYDVKM. The entire variable domain, with the rest obtained from reference TRBV28 and TRBJ2-5, is as follows: DVKVTQSSRYLVKRTGEKVFLECVQDMDHENMFWYRQDPGLGLRLIYFSYDVKMKEKGDIPEGYSVSREKKERFSLILESASTNQTSMYLCASSLFETQYFGPGTRLLVL.

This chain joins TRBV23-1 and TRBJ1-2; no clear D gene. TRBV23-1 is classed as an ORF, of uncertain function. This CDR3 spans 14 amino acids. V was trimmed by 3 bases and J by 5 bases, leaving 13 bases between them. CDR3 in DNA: TGCGCCAGCAGTCACGGGGTGTCGGGGTATGGCTACACCTTC. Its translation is CASSHGVSGYGYTF.

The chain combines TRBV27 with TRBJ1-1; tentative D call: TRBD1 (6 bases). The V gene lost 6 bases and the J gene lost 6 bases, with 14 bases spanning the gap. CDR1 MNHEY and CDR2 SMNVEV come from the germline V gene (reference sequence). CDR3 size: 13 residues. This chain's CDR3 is CASSPGVYSEAFF. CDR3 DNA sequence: TGTGCCAGCAGCCCAGGGGTTTACTCTGAAGCTTTCTTT.

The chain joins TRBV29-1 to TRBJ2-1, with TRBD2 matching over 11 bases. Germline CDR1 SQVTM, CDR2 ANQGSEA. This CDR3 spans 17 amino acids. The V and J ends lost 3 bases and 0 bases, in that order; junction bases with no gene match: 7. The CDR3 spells CSVEGLAGGSSYNEQFF. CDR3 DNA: TGCAGCGTTGAGGGCCTAGCGGGGGGAAGCTCCTACAATGAGCAGTTCTTC.

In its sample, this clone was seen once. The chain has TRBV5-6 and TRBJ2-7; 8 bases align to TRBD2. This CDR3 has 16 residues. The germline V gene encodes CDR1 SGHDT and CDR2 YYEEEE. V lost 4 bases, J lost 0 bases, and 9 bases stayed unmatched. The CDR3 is CASSLQARGASYEQYF. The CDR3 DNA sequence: TGTGCCAGCAGCCTGCAAGCGCGGGGGGCCTCCTACGAGCAGTACTTC.

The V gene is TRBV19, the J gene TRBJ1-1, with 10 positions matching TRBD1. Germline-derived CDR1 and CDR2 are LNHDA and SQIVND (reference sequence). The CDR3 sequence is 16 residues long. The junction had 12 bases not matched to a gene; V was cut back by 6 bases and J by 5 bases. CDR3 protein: CASSPGQGYMSTEAFF. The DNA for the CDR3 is TGTGCCAGTAGCCCGGGACAGGGGTACATGTCGACTGAAGCTTTCTTT.

The chain's CDR3 is CASSPFAILVLAGPYGGQFF. CDR3 in DNA: TGTGCCAGCTCACCATTTGCCATATTAGTACTAGCGGGACCATACGGAGGGCAGTTCTTC. The J gene is TRBJ2-1, the V gene TRBV18, with 10 nucleotides matching TRBD2. Germline V gene lookup returns CDR1 KGHSH and CDR2 LQKENI. The CDR3 extends over 20 amino acids. The V segment lost 2 bases and the J segment 12 bases; nucleotides outside the gene matches: 25.

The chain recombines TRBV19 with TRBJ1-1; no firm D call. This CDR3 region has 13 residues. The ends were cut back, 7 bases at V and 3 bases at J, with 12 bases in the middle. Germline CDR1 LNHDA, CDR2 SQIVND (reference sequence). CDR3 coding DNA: TGTGCCAGTACAGTGGGATGGGACACTGAAGCTTTCTTT. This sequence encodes CASTVGWDTEAFF. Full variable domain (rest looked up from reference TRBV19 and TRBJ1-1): DGGITQSPKYLFRKEGQNVTLSCEQNLNHDAMYWYRQDPGQGLRLIYYSQIVNDFQKGDIAEGYSVSREKKESFPLTVTSAQKNPTAFYLCASTVGWDTEAFFGQGTRLTVV.

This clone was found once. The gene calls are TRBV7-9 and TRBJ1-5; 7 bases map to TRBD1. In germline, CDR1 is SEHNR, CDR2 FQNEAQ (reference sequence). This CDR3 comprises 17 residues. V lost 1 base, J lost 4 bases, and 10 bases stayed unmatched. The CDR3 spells CASSLVGLQGRNQPQHF. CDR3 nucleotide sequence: TGTGCCAGCAGCTTAGTTGGGTTACAGGGGAGGAATCAGCCCCAGCATTTT.

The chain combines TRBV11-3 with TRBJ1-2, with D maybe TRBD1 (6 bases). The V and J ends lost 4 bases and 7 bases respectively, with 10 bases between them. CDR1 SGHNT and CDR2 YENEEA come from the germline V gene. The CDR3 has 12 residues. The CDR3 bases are TGTGCCAGCAGCTCAACAGGGATTGGCTACACCTTC. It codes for CASSSTGIGYTF.

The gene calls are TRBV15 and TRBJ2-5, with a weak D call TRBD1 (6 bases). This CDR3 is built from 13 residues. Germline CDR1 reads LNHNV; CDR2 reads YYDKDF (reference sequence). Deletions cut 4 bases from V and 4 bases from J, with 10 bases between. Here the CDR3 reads CATSKDSLETQYF. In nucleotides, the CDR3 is TGTGCCACCAGCAAGGACAGTCTAGAGACCCAGTACTTC.

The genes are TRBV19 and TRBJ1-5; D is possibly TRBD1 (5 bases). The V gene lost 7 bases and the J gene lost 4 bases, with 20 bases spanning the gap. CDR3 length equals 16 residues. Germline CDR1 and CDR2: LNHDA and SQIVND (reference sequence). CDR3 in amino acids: CASTERDVNFNQPQHF. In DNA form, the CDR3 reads TGTGCCAGTACGGAGAGGGACGTTAATTTTAATCAGCCCCAGCATTTT.

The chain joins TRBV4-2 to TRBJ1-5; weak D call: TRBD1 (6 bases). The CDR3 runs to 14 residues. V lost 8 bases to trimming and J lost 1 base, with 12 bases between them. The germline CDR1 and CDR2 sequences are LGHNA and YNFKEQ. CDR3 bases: TGTGCCAGCTCTATGCAGGGGAGCAATCAGCCCCAGCATTTT. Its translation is CASSMQGSNQPQHF.

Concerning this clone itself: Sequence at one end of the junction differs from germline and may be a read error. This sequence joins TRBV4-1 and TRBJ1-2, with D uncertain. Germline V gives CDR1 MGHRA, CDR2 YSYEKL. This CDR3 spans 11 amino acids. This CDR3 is CASSQEGYYAF. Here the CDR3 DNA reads TGCGCCAGCAGCCAAGAGGGCTACTATGCCTTC.

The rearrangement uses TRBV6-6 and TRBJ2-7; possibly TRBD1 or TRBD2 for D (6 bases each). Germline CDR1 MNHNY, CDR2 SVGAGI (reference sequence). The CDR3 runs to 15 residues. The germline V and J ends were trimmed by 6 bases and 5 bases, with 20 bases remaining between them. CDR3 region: CASSTLGGGPDEQYF. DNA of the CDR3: TGTGCCAGCAGCACCCTCGGTGGGGGGCCAGACGAGCAGTACTTC.

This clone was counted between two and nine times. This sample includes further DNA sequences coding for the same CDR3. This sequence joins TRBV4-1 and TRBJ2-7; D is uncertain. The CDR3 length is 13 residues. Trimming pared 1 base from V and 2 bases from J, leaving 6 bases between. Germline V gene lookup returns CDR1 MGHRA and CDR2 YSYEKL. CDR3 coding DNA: TGCGCCAGCAGCCAAGGCCGCACCTACGAGCAGTACTTC. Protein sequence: CASSQGRTYEQYF.

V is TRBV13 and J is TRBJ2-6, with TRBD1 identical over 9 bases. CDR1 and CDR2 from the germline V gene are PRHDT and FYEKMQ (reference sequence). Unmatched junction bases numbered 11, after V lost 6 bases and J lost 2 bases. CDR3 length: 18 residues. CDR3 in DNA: TGTGCCAGCAGTACCGGACAGGGGTTTCCAACTGGGGCCAACGTCCTGACTTTC. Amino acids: CASSTGQGFPTGANVLTF.

The DNA for the CDR3 is TGTGCCAGCAGTTCAGGCACAGATACGCAGTATTTT. Translation gives CASSSGTDTQYF. The chain joins TRBV2 to TRBJ2-3, with no clear D. The germline CDR1 and CDR2 sequences are SNHLY and FYNNEI. Trimming took off 5 bases at V and 1 base at J, with 4 bases between the two ends. This CDR3 contains 12 residues.

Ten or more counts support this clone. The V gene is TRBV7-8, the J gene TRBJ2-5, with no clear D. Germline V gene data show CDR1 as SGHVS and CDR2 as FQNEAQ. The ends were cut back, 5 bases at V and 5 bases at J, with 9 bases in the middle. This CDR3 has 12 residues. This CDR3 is CASSTGTETQYF. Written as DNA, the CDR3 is TGTGCCAGCAGCACCGGTACGGAGACCCAGTACTTC.